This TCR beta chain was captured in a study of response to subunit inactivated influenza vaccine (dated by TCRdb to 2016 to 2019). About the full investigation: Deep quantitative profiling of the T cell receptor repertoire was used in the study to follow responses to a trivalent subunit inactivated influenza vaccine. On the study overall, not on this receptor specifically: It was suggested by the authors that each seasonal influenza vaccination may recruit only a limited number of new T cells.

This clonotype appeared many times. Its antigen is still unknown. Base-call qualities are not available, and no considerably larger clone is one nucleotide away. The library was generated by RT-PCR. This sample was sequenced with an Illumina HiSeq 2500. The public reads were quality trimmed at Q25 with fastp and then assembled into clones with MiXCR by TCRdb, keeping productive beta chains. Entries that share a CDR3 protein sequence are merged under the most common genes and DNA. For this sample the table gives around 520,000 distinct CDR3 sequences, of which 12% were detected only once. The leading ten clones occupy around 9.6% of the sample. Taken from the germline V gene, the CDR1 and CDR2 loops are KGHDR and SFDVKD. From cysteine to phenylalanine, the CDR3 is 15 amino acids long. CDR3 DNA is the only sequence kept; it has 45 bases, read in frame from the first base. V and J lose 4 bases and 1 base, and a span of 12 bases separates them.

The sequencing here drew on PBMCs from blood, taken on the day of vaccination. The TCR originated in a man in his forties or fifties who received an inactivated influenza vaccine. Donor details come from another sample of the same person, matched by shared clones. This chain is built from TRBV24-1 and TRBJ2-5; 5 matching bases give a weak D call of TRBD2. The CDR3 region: CATSDPLAPQETQYF. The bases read TGTGCCACCAGTGACCCTCTAGCACCCCAAGAGACCCAGTACTTC.